Included here is one TCR beta chain sequence, with context. The CDR3 totals 14 residues. J was trimmed by 2 bases and V by 7 bases; bases with no gene match: 6. Germline CDR1 ENHRY, CDR2 SYGVKD. The authors' processing: Nucleated cell counts were estimated from reference gene primer amplification. This table comes from immunoSEQ multiplex PCR, and its TCRdb copy is limited to in-frame clones, with some not included. V and J calls and clone size are copied from that table; D and trimming were computed from the DNA. The sample includes more than 60,000 clones, approximately 89% of them seen just once. The data were obtained in a study of blood T cell repertoires in COVID-19. Background on the study: Donors in the United States, Italy and Spain gave samples during acute or convalescent COVID-19. T cells, B-cell-depleted T cells, or PBMCs provided the cDNA or gDNA that served as material.

The TCR originated in a human donor in a cohort sampled during active COVID-19. V is TRBV10-3 and J is TRBJ2-5; 8 bases line up with TRBD2. The sequenced sample consisted of peripheral blood. The CDR3 is CAINQAGVQETQYF. Here the CDR3 DNA reads TGTGCCATCAACCAAGCGGGGGTGCAAGAGACCCAGTACTTC.